The 26 T cell receptor beta chains presented below share a single source sample, sequenced in a study of blood T cell repertoires in COVID-19. Assay: immunoSEQ multiplex PCR; the TCRdb copy retains only in-frame clones and omits some. This table has about 160,000 clones, 70% to 85% appearing once. Sequenced sample: peripheral blood. The receptors shown here come from an elderly man with COVID-19, enrolled during active disease.

V and J are TRBV7-9 and TRBJ2-1, with D perhaps matching TRBD1 (5 bases). The CDR3 is made up of 15 amino acids. Germline V gene data show CDR1 as SEHNR and CDR2 as FQNEAQ (reference sequence). Trimming pared 3 bases from V and 0 bases from J, leaving 9 bases between. DNA of the CDR3: TGTGCCAGCAGCTTCAGGACATCCTCCTACAATGAGCAGTTCTTC. Its protein is CASSFRTSSYNEQFF.

In this sample, this clone turned up once. The chain is built from TRBV9 and TRBJ1-6; D might be TRBD1 (6 bases). Germline V CDR1 and CDR2: SGDLS, YYNGEE. The CDR3 is made up of 15 amino acids. The ends were cut back, 0 bases at V and 7 bases at J, with 11 bases in the middle. CDR3 region: CASSVGKQGNSPLHF. The DNA of the CDR3 is TGTGCCAGCAGCGTAGGAAAACAGGGAAATTCACCCCTCCACTTT.

The chain combines TRBV7-3 with TRBJ2-1; D may be TRBD2 (6 bases). Trimming took 1 base from V and 8 from J, leaving 15 bases between them. CDR1 and CDR2 from the germline V gene are SGHTA and FQGTGA. The CDR3 totals 15 residues. CDR3 bases: TGTGCCAGCAGCTTAAATACTGGCGGGGCGGATGAGCAGTTCTTC. Amino acids: CASSLNTGGADEQFF.

This sequence joins TRBV19 and TRBJ2-7; TRBD1 agrees at 7 bases. V was pared by 0 bases and J by 9 bases, with 14 bases of the junction left unmatched. Germline values: CDR1 LNHDA, CDR2 SQIVND (reference sequence). The CDR3 is 16 residues long. The CDR3 bases are TGTGCCAGTAGTATAGAGAACAGGGGAATCGTATATCGGCAGTACTTC. Translating gives CASSIENRGIVYRQYF.

V is TRBV7-8 and J is TRBJ2-3; 8 bases are a match to TRBD2. The CDR3 length is 16 residues. The V segment lost 2 bases and the J segment 0 bases; nucleotides outside the gene matches: 4. Germline CDR1 is SGHVS and CDR2 is FQNEAQ. CDR3 protein: CASSLPLAGSTDTQYF. DNA for the CDR3: TGTGCCAGCAGCTTACCATTAGCGGGGAGCACAGATACGCAGTATTTT.

The chain recombines TRBV5-4 with TRBJ1-2; 7 bases align to TRBD1. V was clipped by 4 bases and J by 0 bases; unmatched bases: 12. The CDR3 has 17 amino acids. CDR1 and CDR2 (germline): SGHNT, YYREEE (reference sequence). The CDR3 DNA reads as TGTGCCAGCAGCACACCGGACAGGAGCCTTTCTAACTATGGCTACACCTTC. Translating it yields CASSTPDRSLSNYGYTF.

The chain joins TRBV19 to TRBJ2-7, with 9 bases lining up with TRBD1. J was trimmed by 2 bases and V by 3 bases; bases with no gene match: 5. This CDR3 contains 15 residues. CDR1 and CDR2 (germline): LNHDA, SQIVND (reference sequence). The CDR3 loop reads CASSIGGTGTYEQYF. In nucleotides, the CDR3 is TGTGCCAGTAGTATTGGTGGGACAGGGACCTACGAGCAGTACTTC.

The chain joins TRBV19 to TRBJ1-2; 9 nucleotides match TRBD1. The V gene end was trimmed by 3 bases and the J gene end by 10 bases; junction bases not matched to a gene: 12. This CDR3 has 15 residues. Looked up from germline, CDR1 is LNHDA and CDR2 is SQIVND (reference sequence). CDR3 bases: TGTGCCAGTAGTATTTCTAGGGCGGACAGGGGAGACTACACCTTC. Protein sequence: CASSISRADRGDYTF.

Of note for this clone: This same CDR3 is encoded by further DNA sequences in the sample. This rearrangement joins TRBV9 to TRBJ2-2; D is unresolved. The germline CDR1 and CDR2 sequences are SGDLS and YYNGEE. The CDR3 has 14 amino acids. V lost 4 bases and J 0 bases, leaving 7 bases between the germline ends. The CDR3: CASSSGPNTGELFF. In nucleotides, the CDR3 is TGTGCCAGCAGCTCAGGTCCGAACACCGGGGAGCTGTTTTTT.

This clone was seen a handful of times. The chain combines TRBV4-3 with TRBJ1-4; TRBD1 matches 9 bases. CDR3 length: 18 amino acids. J was trimmed by 7 bases and V by 4 bases; bases with no gene match: 16. The germline V gene encodes CDR1 LGHNA and CDR2 YSLEER. CDR3 bases: TGCGCCAGCAGCCCTAGGCGCTCTGCCGGGACAGGGACTGAAAAACTGTTTTTT. It codes for CASSPRRSAGTGTEKLFF.

The chain carries TRBV7-6 and TRBJ2-5; 12 bases agree with TRBD1. CDR3 size: 15 residues. Germline CDR1 SGHVS, CDR2 FNYEAQ. V dropped 5 bases and J dropped 5; count of bases not matched to a gene: 6. The CDR3 sequence is CASSRGQGAIETQYF. The CDR3 DNA is TGTGCCAGCAGCCGGGGACAGGGGGCGATTGAGACCCAGTACTTC.

The chain is built from TRBV4-3 and TRBJ1-1, with 7 bases that match TRBD1. CDR1 and CDR2 from the germline V gene are LGHNA and YSLEER. V shed 4 bases, J shed 11 bases, and the junction held 4 bases outside the gene matches. The CDR3 contains 11 residues. CDR3 coding DNA: TGCGCCAGCAGCCGGGACAGTGATGCTTTCTTT. Amino acids: CASSRDSDAFF.

V gene TRBV5-1 combines with J gene TRBJ2-7; 11 nucleotides align to TRBD1. The germline CDR1 and CDR2 sequences are SGHRS and YFSETQ. After removal of 2 bases from V and 5 bases from J, the junction contained 15 bases not matched to a gene. CDR3 length: 18 residues. The CDR3 sequence: CASSFGTRWGTGGHEQYF. The CDR3 bases are TGCGCCAGCAGCTTCGGCACGAGATGGGGGACAGGGGGTCACGAGCAGTACTTC. Looking up the rest from reference TRBV5-1 and TRBJ2-7 gives the full variable domain: KAGVTQTPRYLIKTRGQQVTLSCSPISGHRSVSWYQQTPGQGLQFLFEYFSETQRNKGNFPGRFSGRQFSNSRSEMNVSTLELGDSALYLCASSFGTRWGTGGHEQYFGPGTRLTVT.

This clone was observed a single time. The CDR3 nucleotides read TGTGCCTGGAGTTGCGGGGTCCGATGGAAGCCCTACGAGCAGTACTTC. This encodes CAWSCGVRWKPYEQYF. This chain uses TRBV30 with TRBJ2-7; TRBD2 might be the D (6 bases). Trimming took off 2 bases at V and 2 bases at J, with 19 bases between the two ends. The germline V gene encodes CDR1 GTSNPN and CDR2 SVGIG (reference sequence). This CDR3 has 16 residues.

This clone has a single count. This chain joins TRBV11-2 and TRBJ1-1; D remains unclear. Trimming removed 2 bases at V and 1 base at J, with 8 bases between. Germline V gene sequence: CDR1 SGHAT, CDR2 FQNNGV. CDR3 length: 14 residues. The CDR3 spells CASSLSLSNTEAFF. CDR3 DNA sequence: TGTGCCAGCAGCTTAAGCTTATCGAACACTGAAGCTTTCTTT.

This rearrangement joins TRBV7-3 to TRBJ2-2, with a possible D match to TRBD1 (6 bases). CDR3 size: 15 residues. V lost 8 bases to trimming and J lost 6 bases, with 19 bases between them. CDR1 SGHTA and CDR2 FQGTGA come from the germline V gene. The CDR3 bases are TGTGCCAGCGCACTTAGGATTTCAGGGGCCGGGGAGCTGTTTTTT. Translated, it gives CASALRISGAGELFF.

The CDR3 DNA reads as TGTGCCACCAGCAGAGTACGGGGTGAAGAGACCCAGTACTTC. Protein sequence: CATSRVRGEETQYF. V usage is TRBV15 and J usage is TRBJ2-5; TRBD2 might be the D (5 bases). V lost 1 base, J lost 3 bases, and 9 bases lay in between. The CDR3 has 14 residues. Germline V gene lookup returns CDR1 LNHNV and CDR2 YYDKDF (reference sequence).

The V and J genes are TRBV11-3 and TRBJ2-2; D perhaps matches TRBD2 (5 bases). Germline CDR1 and CDR2: SGHNT and YENEEA. V lost 1 base to trimming and J lost 0 bases, with 21 bases between them. The CDR3 spans 20 residues. CDR3 region: CASSLASWAWASPNTGELFF. The CDR3 DNA reads TGTGCCAGCAGCTTAGCCTCCTGGGCGTGGGCTAGCCCGAACACCGGGGAGCTGTTTTTT.

V and J are TRBV28 and TRBJ1-2; D not certain. This CDR3 spans 14 amino acids. V lost 4 bases to trimming and J lost 4 bases, with 13 bases between them. Germline CDR1 MDHEN, CDR2 SYDVKM. The CDR3 spells CASSSAGSRYGYTF. CDR3 nucleotides: TGTGCCAGCAGTTCGGCAGGCTCTCGCTATGGCTACACCTTC.

The genes are TRBV20-1 and TRBJ2-7, with D possibly being TRBD2 (5 bases). Germline V gene data show CDR1 as DFQATT and CDR2 as SNEGSKA (reference sequence). This CDR3 spans 16 amino acids. Trimming cost V 3 bases and J 6 bases, with 24 bases left between them. In nucleotides, the CDR3 is TGCAGTGCTAGTCTCCCCCCCGGACGGGGTTCGATCGAGCAGTACTTC. This gives the protein CSASLPPGRGSIEQYF.

The genes are TRBV24-1 and TRBJ2-3; TRBD1 aligns across 8 bases. The germline V gene encodes CDR1 KGHDR and CDR2 SFDVKD. J lost 6 bases, V lost 3 bases, and 4 bases had no gene match. CDR3 length equals 14 residues. CDR3 nucleotide sequence: TGTGCCACCAGTGATCCCAGGGGGCCGGATACGCAGTATTTT. Its protein is CATSDPRGPDTQYF.

V is TRBV10-3 and J is TRBJ2-2; TRBD1 aligns across 8 bases. V lost 10 bases, J lost 3 bases, and 7 bases stayed unmatched. Germline V gene lookup returns CDR1 ENHRY and CDR2 SYGVKD. The CDR3 runs 14 residues. This CDR3 is CATRGQGDTGELFF. DNA of the CDR3: TGTGCCACCCGCGGACAGGGAGACACCGGGGAGCTGTTTTTT.

The V and J genes are TRBV5-4 and TRBJ1-6; 9 nucleotides agree with TRBD1. CDR3 length equals 16 residues. Trimming removed 0 bases from V and 5 bases from J; junction bases left unmatched: 3. In germline, CDR1 is SGHNT, CDR2 YYREEE (reference sequence). The CDR3 region is CASSLGGTGHNSPLHF. The CDR3 DNA sequence: TGTGCCAGCAGCTTGGGGGGGACAGGGCATAATTCACCCCTCCACTTT.

The chain links TRBV9 to TRBJ2-7; D perhaps matches TRBD2 (7 bases). In germline, CDR1 is SGDLS, CDR2 YYNGEE. This CDR3 contains 14 residues. Trimming took 4 bases from V and 4 from J, leaving 15 bases between them. CDR3 sequence (DNA): TGTGCCAGCAGCCCCCGGGGGGCGATGTACGAGCAGTACTTC. Protein product: CASSPRGAMYEQYF.

The chain joins TRBV11-3 to TRBJ1-1, with a tentative D call TRBD1 (5 bases). Germline V gives CDR1 SGHNT, CDR2 YENEEA. V was pared by 3 bases and J by 0 bases, with 11 bases between. This CDR3 is 15 amino acids long. CDR3 residues: CASSLRTTVNTEAFF. The CDR3 DNA follows: TGTGCCAGCAGCTTGAGGACAACCGTGAACACTGAAGCTTTCTTT. Combining the CDR3 with reference TRBV11-3 and TRBJ1-1 gives the whole variable domain EAGVVQSPRYKIIEKKQPVAFWCNPISGHNTLYWYLQNLGQGPELLIRYENEEAVDDSQLPKDRFSAERLKGVDSTLKIQPAELGDSAVYLCASSLRTTVNTEAFFGQGTRLTVV.

The chain uses TRBV11-2 and TRBJ2-3; 10 bases are a match to TRBD2. Germline V gene lookup returns CDR1 SGHAT and CDR2 FQNNGV. The V segment lost 1 base and the J segment 2 bases; nucleotides outside the gene matches: 3. This CDR3 is 16 amino acids long. The CDR3 DNA reads TGTGCCAGCAGCTTAGCCCTAGCGGGGGTCACAGATACGCAGTATTTT. It is translated as CASSLALAGVTDTQYF.